This is a list of T cell receptor beta chains from one sample in a study of graft-versus-host responses after intestinal transplantation. Using immunoSEQ multiplex PCR, the repertoire was profiled, and TCRdb retains in-frame clones only, with some absent. Counted here are around 40,000 clones, over 80% occurring once; the ten biggest clones make up roughly 3.4%. The sample was PBMCs, taken 1,000 to 1,200 days after transplant. Receptor source: a human patient who received an intestinal transplant, so some T cells may come from the graft donor. CDR3s include the opening cysteine and the closing phenylalanine or tryptophan. A D gene is named only where the DNA matches it firmly. The size entry is marked missing in some rows and otherwise reads once, few, many or a size class.

j_call | clone_size | d_call | v_call | cdr3_nt | cdr3_aa
TRBJ2-7 | - | TRBD1 | TRBV15 | TGTGCCACCAGCAGAGATGGCGGGACAGGGGCCGAGCAGTACTTC | CATSRDGGTGAEQYF
TRBJ1-1 | - | - | TRBV23-1 | TGCGCCAGCATCTTCCCGGGGCGGACTGAAGCTTTCTTT | CASIFPGRTEAFF
TRBJ2-7 | - | - | TRBV7-9 | TGTGCCAGCAGCTCCTTCGGGACTCCCCTCAGCTCCTACGAGCAGTACTTC | CASSSFGTPLSSYEQYF
TRBJ2-1 | - | - | TRBV2 | TGTGCCAGCAGTGAATTTCAGACCTTAGCTCGAGTGAATGAGCAGTTCTTC | CASSEFQTLARVNEQFF
TRBJ1-2 | - | - | TRBV7-6 | TGTGCCAGCAGCCCCTTAGTATCGGTCGATTTACGGAACTATGGCTACACCTTC | CASSPLVSVDLRNYGYTF
TRBJ1-5 | - | TRBD1 | TRBV4-1 | TGCGCCAGCAGCCATGACAGGGGTCAGCCCCAGCATTTT | CASSHDRGQPQHF
TRBJ2-7 | - | - | TRBV23-1 | TGCGCCAGCAGTCAGGTCGGGGGGCGCTCCTACGAGCAGTACTTC | CASSQVGGRSYEQYF
TRBJ2-5 | - | - | TRBV6-5 | TGTGCCAGCAGAAGAGGACCTCAAGAGACCCAGTACTTC | CASRRGPQETQYF
TRBJ1-6 | - | - | TRBV27 | TGTGCCAGCAGTTTTATCCCCACCGGTGTCGGTAATTCACCCCTCCACTTT | CASSFIPTGVGNSPLHF
TRBJ2-2 | - | - | TRBV6-1 | TGTGCCAGCCAAAGACCTCGAGACACCGGGGAGCTGTTTTTT | CASQRPRDTGELFF
TRBJ2-5 | - | TRBD2 | TRBV7-8 | TGTGCCAGCAGCATCAGACTAGCGGGGGGCCTAGGGACCCAGTACTTC | CASSIRLAGGLGTQYF
TRBJ2-2 | - | - | TRBV6-1 | TGTGCCAGCAGTGAAGGGACGAGCACCGGGGAGCTGTTTTTT | CASSEGTSTGELFF
TRBJ2-1 | - | - | TRBV6-5 | TGTGCCAGCAGTTACGTCGGTGGGGCCTACAATGAGCAGTTCTTC | CASSYVGGAYNEQFF
TRBJ2-5 | - | TRBD1 | TRBV5-6 | TGTGCCAGCAGCTTAGGGACAGGTTATGAAGAGACCCAGTACTTC | CASSLGTGYEETQYF
TRBJ2-1 | - | - | TRBV5-1 | TGCGCCAGCAGCTTCACGGGAGACTGGCGTTACAATGAGCAGTTCTTC | CASSFTGDWRYNEQFF
TRBJ2-5 | - | - | TRBV7-9 | TGTGCCAGCAGCTTAGCGGTCCAGGGGGAGACCCAGTACTTC | CASSLAVQGETQYF
TRBJ1-1 | - | - | TRBV6-1 | TGTGCCAGCAGTGAAATTTACAGTGACACTGAAGCTTTCTTT | CASSEIYSDTEAFF
TRBJ2-5 | - | - | TRBV15 | TGTGCCACCAGCAGAGTAGGGGAGATCCGCCAAGAGACCCAGTACTTC | CATSRVGEIRQETQYF
TRBJ2-1 | - | - | TRBV9 | TGTGCCAGCAGCGTAGGTTGGAGGAGTCATAATGAGCAGTTCTTC | CASSVGWRSHNEQFF
TRBJ1-2 | - | TRBD1 | TRBV6-5 | TGTGCCAGCAGTTGGGGGACAGGGTTTGGCTACACCTTC | CASSWGTGFGYTF
TRBJ2-5 | - | TRBD1 | TRBV4-2 | TGTGCCAGCAGCCTGGACGGGGTCACAGGGGGAGAGACCCAGTACTTC | CASSLDGVTGGETQYF
TRBJ2-3 | - | - | TRBV6-5 | TGTGCCAGCAGTTACTCGGGAGGGGGCGCAGATACGCAGTATTTT | CASSYSGGGADTQYF
TRBJ2-7 | - | TRBD2 | TRBV2 | TGTGCCAGCAGTACTACTAGCGGGGGGGCGAGCGAGCAGTACTTC | CASSTTSGGASEQYF
TRBJ1-4 | once | - | TRBV5-1 | TGCGCCAGCAGCTTGGCCCCAGGGATAGGGGAAAAACTGTTTTTT | CASSLAPGIGEKLFF
TRBJ2-7 | - | TRBD1 | TRBV7-3 | TGTGCCAGCAGCTTAAAAGAGGACAGGGTTTACGAGCAGTACTTC | CASSLKEDRVYEQYF
TRBJ1-1 | few | - | TRBV7-2 | TGTGCCAGCAGCCCCCGGAGCACTGAAGCTTTCTTT | CASSPRSTEAFF
TRBJ2-7 | - | TRBD2 | TRBV29-1 | TGCAGCGTTACCGGGACAGACGAACATAGCGGGAGGGGTCCCTACGAGCAGTACTTC | CSVTGTDEHSGRGPYEQYF
TRBJ1-1 | - | - | TRBV28 | TGTGCCAGCAGTTTATATGGGGCGTTGAACACTGAAGCTTTCTTT | CASSLYGALNTEAFF
TRBJ1-6 | - | - | TRBV6-1 | TGTGCCAGCAGTCCACAGGGCAGTTCACCCCTCCACTTT | CASSPQGSSPLHF
TRBJ2-7 | once | - | TRBV27 | TGTGCCAGCAGTTTAGGGAAGGGCCGGTACGAGCAGTACTTC | CASSLGKGRYEQYF
TRBJ2-5 | - | TRBD2 | TRBV7-6 | TGTGCCAGCAGCTTAGAACTAGCGGGGGGGTCCGTCTGGGAGACCCAGTACTTC | CASSLELAGGSVWETQYF
TRBJ2-1 | - | TRBD1 | TRBV6-5 | TGTGCCAGCAGTTACTCGGGACAGGGGGACAATGAGCAGTTCTTC | CASSYSGQGDNEQFF
TRBJ1-4 | once | - | TRBV19 | TGTGCCACCTCGGACAGAATAAATGAAAAACTGTTTTTT | CATSDRINEKLFF
TRBJ2-5 | - | - | TRBV28 | TGTGCCAGCAGCCCAGGCCGGCTCCTCGGGGAGACCCAGTACTTC | CASSPGRLLGETQYF
TRBJ2-1 | few | TRBD2 | TRBV7-2 | TGTGCCAGCAGCTCGGGACTAGCTTACAATGAGCAGTTCTTC | CASSSGLAYNEQFF
TRBJ2-3 | few | - | TRBV7-6 | TGTGCCAGCAGCTTAGGACTCACAGATACGCAGTATTTT | CASSLGLTDTQYF
TRBJ2-5 | - | TRBD2 | TRBV2 | TGTGCCAGCAGTCGGGGGGACCGCCAAGAGACCCAGTACTTC | CASSRGDRQETQYF
TRBJ1-2 | - | - | TRBV15 | TGTGCCACCAGCAGAGTTGTTGGGCGGGGGCCCTATGGCTACACCTTC | CATSRVVGRGPYGYTF
TRBJ2-3 | once | - | TRBV4-1 | TGCGCCAGCAGCCCCAAGCCGGGGGGCACAGATACGCAGTATTTT | CASSPKPGGTDTQYF
TRBJ1-1 | - | - | TRBV5-1 | TGCGCCAGCAGCAGAGGGAACACTGAAGCTTTCTTT | CASSRGNTEAFF
TRBJ1-2 | - | TRBD1 | TRBV18 | TGTGCCAGCTCAAACAGGGGTGGCTACACCTTC | CASSNRGGYTF
TRBJ1-1 | - | TRBD1 | TRBV7-3 | TGTGCCAGCAGCTCGGGACAGGGAGCTTTCTTT | CASSSGQGAFF
TRBJ1-1 | - | - | TRBV6-5 | TGTGCCAGCAGTTACAGGGGTGGCACTGAAGCTTTCTTT | CASSYRGGTEAFF
TRBJ2-6 | - | TRBD1 | TRBV15 | TGTGCCACCAGCAGGGGGGACAGGGAATTCTCTGGGGCCAACGTCCTGACTTTC | CATSRGDREFSGANVLTF
TRBJ1-3 | few | - | TRBV25-1 | TGTGCCAGCAGTGAACCAGGAGGAAACACCATATATTTT | CASSEPGGNTIYF
TRBJ2-7 | few | - | TRBV6-6 | TGTGCCAGCAGTCAACTGGACGGCTACGAGCAGTACTTC | CASSQLDGYEQYF
TRBJ2-4 | - | - | TRBV28 | TGTGCCAGCAGTGGTACTAGCCCGGCGGACATTCAGTACTTC | CASSGTSPADIQYF
TRBJ1-2 | - | - | TRBV6-6 | TGTGCCAGCAGTTACTCGATCGGCAGGAACTATGGCTACACCTTC | CASSYSIGRNYGYTF
TRBJ1-1 | once | - | TRBV28 | TGTGCCAGCAGTTCCCTTGGAGGGAGGGTTACTGAAGCTTTCTTT | CASSSLGGRVTEAFF
TRBJ2-1 | - | - | TRBV12-5 | TGTGCTAGTGGTTTGGGCCCTAATGAGCAGTTCTTC | CASGLGPNEQFF
TRBJ2-3 | - | - | TRBV2 | TGTGCCAGCAGTGTAGTAGTAACAGATACGCAGTATTTT | CASSVVVTDTQYF
TRBJ2-3 | once | TRBD2 | TRBV6-1 | TGTGCCAGCAGTTTAGCGGGGGGAGGCACAGATACGCAGTATTTT | CASSLAGGGTDTQYF
TRBJ1-3 | once | TRBD1 | TRBV6-1 | TGTGCCAGCAGCGCCGACAGGGTACCTGGAAACACCATATATTTT | CASSADRVPGNTIYF